The 30 T cell receptor beta chains listed next were all sequenced from one sample in a study of blood T cell repertoires in COVID-19 (TCRdb year 2020). The library was produced with the immunoSEQ multiplex PCR assay. Imported from immuneACCESS, the table was reduced by TCRdb to in-frame sequences with V and J called. These copies leave out some clones; in studies compared against another copy, an unresolved V gene accounts for under half, and the cause of the remainder is not known. Within this sample are around 190,000 clones, with around 88% of them counted one time only. The ten most abundant clones make up around 5.7% of the sample. The sample comprised PBMCs or T cells enriched from blood (not recorded which). These receptors were taken from a man in his forties or fifties with acute COVID-19.

This clone showed up just a few times. The rearrangement uses TRBV19 and TRBJ2-3; no firm D call. This CDR3 contains 13 residues. V gave up 3 bases and J gave up 1 base, with 5 bases separating them. Looked up from germline, CDR1 is LNHDA and CDR2 is SQIVND (reference sequence). CDR3 in amino acids: CASSIRGTDTQYF. CDR3 in DNA: TGTGCCAGTAGTATCCGAGGCACAGATACGCAGTATTTT.

This rearrangement joins TRBV30 to TRBJ1-2, with D unclear. CDR3 length: 13 residues. CDR1 GTSNPN and CDR2 SVGIG come from the germline V gene (reference sequence). V was clipped by 0 bases and J by 7 bases, with 12 bases between them. The CDR3 sequence is CAWSVFGTSGYTF. The DNA of the CDR3 is TGTGCCTGGAGTGTTTTTGGCACTAGTGGCTACACCTTC. Drawing the rest from reference TRBV30 and TRBJ1-2, the complete variable domain is SQTIHQWPATLVQPVGSPLSLECTVEGTSNPNLYWYRQAAGRGLQLLFYSVGIGQISSEVPQNLSASRPQDRQFILSSKKLLLSDSGFYLCAWSVFGTSGYTFGSGTRLTVV.

This chain links TRBV10-1 with TRBJ2-3, with 11 bases that match TRBD2. This CDR3 region has 15 residues. Germline-derived CDR1 and CDR2 are WNHNN and SYGVQD (reference sequence). V lost 6 bases, J lost 2 bases, and 4 bases stayed unmatched. CDR3 nucleotides: TGCGCCAGCAGGGGGGGACTAGCGGTCACAGATACGCAGTATTTT. It encodes CASRGGLAVTDTQYF.

This clone was seen just once. This rearrangement joins TRBV7-9 to TRBJ2-3; D not resolved. The CDR3 is made up of 13 amino acids. Trimming took off 3 bases at V and 8 bases at J, with 12 bases between the two ends. Germline CDR1 SEHNR, CDR2 FQNEAQ (reference sequence). The CDR3 nucleotides read TGTGCCAGCAGCTTTGATACTACGGGTACGCAGTATTTT. Translation gives CASSFDTTGTQYF.

The count of this clone is one. This chain joins TRBV18 and TRBJ1-6; 7 bases are shared with TRBD1. With 3 bases clipped from V and 7 bases from J, the junction kept 6 bases outside the gene matches. Germline values: CDR1 KGHSH, CDR2 LQKENI. The CDR3 runs 15 residues. CDR3: CASSPTEDRNSPLHF. Written as DNA, the CDR3 is TGTGCCAGCTCACCTACAGAGGACAGGAATTCACCCCTCCACTTT.

This chain links TRBV10-2 with TRBJ1-1, with D possibly being TRBD1 (6 bases). Trimming removed 8 bases at V and 1 base at J, with 11 bases between. Germline assignment: CDR1 WSHSY and CDR2 SAAADI. CDR3 size: 13 residues. The CDR3 bases are TGCGCCAGCCGACAGGTCTCGAACACTGAAGCTTTCTTT. This gives the protein CASRQVSNTEAFF.

The chain has TRBV6-5 and TRBJ1-1, with D hard to call. Germline-derived CDR1 and CDR2 are MNHEY and SVGAGI. The V end was cut by 2 bases, the J end by 1 base, with 5 bases between. This CDR3 comprises 13 residues. CDR3 sequence: CASSYDSNTEAFF. The CDR3 DNA reads as TGTGCCAGCAGTTACGACTCGAACACTGAAGCTTTCTTT.

The chain carries TRBV19 and TRBJ1-1, with D possibly matching TRBD1 (5 bases). Germline V gene sequence: CDR1 LNHDA, CDR2 SQIVND (reference sequence). CDR3 size: 16 residues. The ends were cut back, 5 bases at V and 0 bases at J, with 16 bases in the middle. DNA of the CDR3: TGTGCCAGTAGTCCCCAGACAGCGTCCTTGAACACTGAAGCTTTCTTT. Its translation: CASSPQTASLNTEAFF.

The rearrangement joins TRBV4-3 to TRBJ2-7; TRBD2 aligns across 7 bases. The V segment lost 4 bases and the J segment 6 bases; nucleotides outside the gene matches: 6. Germline V gene data show CDR1 as LGHNA and CDR2 as YSLEER. The CDR3 covers 13 residues. The CDR3 DNA follows: TGCGCCAGCAGCCCGAGACTAGCAGGCGAGCAGTACTTC. The encoded protein is CASSPRLAGEQYF.

There are a few counts of this clone. V gene TRBV7-8 combines with J gene TRBJ1-6, with 9 bases lining up with TRBD1. Germline V gives CDR1 SGHVS, CDR2 FQNEAQ. With 7 bases clipped from V and 10 bases from J, the junction kept 14 bases outside the gene matches. The CDR3 has 16 amino acids. CDR3 in DNA: TGTGCCAGCACTACCACCTCCGGGACAGGGAACTCACCCCTCCACTTT. Its translation: CASTTTSGTGNSPLHF. The full variable domain, completed using reference TRBV7-8 and TRBJ1-6, is GAGVSQSPRYKVAKRGQDVALRCDPISGHVSLFWYQQALGQGPEFLTYFQNEAQLDKSGLPSDRFFAERPEGSVSTLKIQRTQQEDSAVYLCASTTTSGTGNSPLHFGNGTRLTVT.

The rearrangement links TRBV28 to TRBJ1-2; 7 nucleotides match TRBD1. CDR1 is MDHEN and CDR2 is SYDVKM in the germline V gene. J lost 3 bases, V lost 2 bases, and 3 bases had no gene match. This CDR3 is built from 14 residues. CDR3 amino acids: CASSLRTGYYGYTF. CDR3 DNA: TGTGCCAGCAGTTTACGGACAGGTTACTATGGCTACACCTTC.

The J gene is TRBJ1-2, the V gene TRBV6-5; D is perhaps TRBD1 (5 bases). Germline-derived CDR1 and CDR2 are MNHEY and SVGAGI. This CDR3 region has 15 residues. V shed 4 bases and J shed 7 bases, with 19 bases lying between them. In DNA form, the CDR3 reads TGTGCCAGCAGTTTAACAGGCGAACCGTTGGGTGGCTACACCTTC. Encoded protein: CASSLTGEPLGGYTF.

The gene calls are TRBV19 and TRBJ2-6; D unresolved. The CDR3 extends over 15 amino acids. CDR1 and CDR2 (germline): LNHDA, SQIVND (reference sequence). V lost 1 base and J lost 1, with 5 bases in between. CDR3 region: CASSIGASGANVLTF. The CDR3 DNA is TGTGCCAGTAGTATAGGGGCTTCTGGGGCCAACGTCCTGACTTTC. Based on the CDR3 plus reference TRBV19 and TRBJ2-6, the full variable domain is DGGITQSPKYLFRKEGQNVTLSCEQNLNHDAMYWYRQDPGQGLRLIYYSQIVNDFQKGDIAEGYSVSREKKESFPLTVTSAQKNPTAFYLCASSIGASGANVLTFGAGSRLTVL.

The genes are TRBV13 and TRBJ1-4; no reliable D call. Looked up from germline, CDR1 is PRHDT and CDR2 is FYEKMQ (reference sequence). With 9 bases removed from V and 6 bases from J, the gap between germline ends came to 11 bases. This CDR3 contains 12 residues. DNA of the CDR3: TGTGCCAGTCGCGGGGATCATGAAAAACTGTTTTTT. Encoded protein: CASRGDHEKLFF.

This clone was seen more than once but under ten times. The genes are TRBV29-1 and TRBJ2-7, with 9 bases fitting TRBD1. The CDR3 totals 15 residues. From germline, CDR1 is SQVTM and CDR2 ANQGSEA. V shed 5 bases, J shed 5 bases, and the junction held 13 bases outside the gene matches. The CDR3 reads CSVSSHLQGANEQYF. DNA of the CDR3: TGCAGCGTTTCCTCCCACTTACAGGGGGCGAACGAGCAGTACTTC.

This chain connects TRBV9 to TRBJ1-1, with TRBD1 as a possible D gene (6 bases). From germline, CDR1 is SGDLS and CDR2 YYNGEE. This CDR3 comprises 13 residues. With 4 bases removed from V and 5 bases from J, the gap between germline ends came to 12 bases. The CDR3 DNA sequence: TGTGCCAGCAGCCTTACAGGGAAAACTGAAGCTTTCTTT. Protein sequence: CASSLTGKTEAFF. The full variable domain, completed using reference TRBV9 and TRBJ1-1, is DSGVTQTPKHLITATGQRVTLRCSPRSGDLSVYWYQQSLDQGLQFLIQYYNGEERAKGNILERFSAQQFPDLHSELNLSSLELGDSALYFCASSLTGKTEAFFGQGTRLTVV.

This clone was detected a few times. The rearrangement uses TRBV7-6 and TRBJ2-1; 8 positions match TRBD2. CDR1 is SGHVS, CDR2 FNYEAQ, per germline. Germline trimming cut 4 bases from V and 6 bases from J; bases unmatched to any gene: 8. There are 15 residues in the CDR3. In DNA, the CDR3 is TGTGCCAGCAGCTCCGCGGGACTAGTAATCAATGAGCAGTTCTTC. It specifies CASSSAGLVINEQFF.

The V call is TRBV5-4, the J call TRBJ1-3, with D possibly matching TRBD1 (6 bases). CDR3 length: 14 amino acids. V was cut by 5 bases and J by 1 base, with 10 bases left in between. Germline V gene sequence: CDR1 SGHNT, CDR2 YYREEE (reference sequence). CDR3 DNA: TGTGCCAGCAGACAGGACAGTTCTGGAAACACCATATATTTT. Translation gives CASRQDSSGNTIYF. Full variable domain (outside the CDR3, taken from reference TRBV5-4 and TRBJ1-3): ETGVTQSPTHLIKTRGQQVTLRCSSQSGHNTVSWYQQALGQGPQFIFQYYREEENGRGNFPPRFSGLQFPNYSSELNVNALELDDSALYLCASRQDSSGNTIYFGEGSWLTVV.

The chain couples TRBV15 to TRBJ2-3; 8 nucleotides match TRBD2. There are 15 residues in the CDR3. V trimming: 1 base; J trimming: 3 bases; junction bases outside the gene matches: 3. Germline CDR1 and CDR2: LNHNV and YYDKDF (reference sequence). This CDR3 is CATSRASGSTDTQYF. In DNA, the CDR3 is TGTGCCACCAGCAGAGCCAGCGGGAGTACAGATACGCAGTATTTT.

The rearrangement joins TRBV5-5 to TRBJ1-1; no definite D call. Trimming shortened V by 3 bases and J by 10 bases, and 22 bases separated the two germline ends. Looked up from germline, CDR1 is SGHKS and CDR2 is YYEKEE (reference sequence). CDR3 length equals 15 residues. The CDR3 sequence is CASSSLAHGLERAFF. The CDR3 DNA sequence: TGTGCCAGCAGCTCGCTCGCGCACGGACTCGAAAGAGCTTTCTTT.

The V and J genes are TRBV7-2 and TRBJ2-5; 9 bases match TRBD2. The CDR3 runs to 14 residues. CDR1 and CDR2 (germline): SGHTA, FQGNSA. V lost 1 base, J lost 7 bases, and 4 bases stayed unmatched. The CDR3, as DNA: TGTGCCAGCAGCTTAGATTATAGCGGGGGGACCCAGTACTTC. This encodes CASSLDYSGGTQYF.

The rearrangement uses TRBV4-2 and TRBJ1-4; D ambiguous. The germline V and J ends were trimmed by 1 base and 5 bases, with 14 bases remaining between them. From germline, CDR1 is LGHNA and CDR2 YNFKEQ. This CDR3 contains 16 residues. The CDR3 loop is CASSQGGGNDNEKLFF. The CDR3 nucleotides are TGTGCCAGCAGCCAAGGAGGAGGGAATGACAATGAAAAACTGTTTTTT.

V gene TRBV5-1 combines with J gene TRBJ2-3, with TRBD2 identical over 8 bases. Germline V lookup: CDR1 SGHRS, CDR2 YFSETQ. This CDR3 comprises 15 residues. The ends lost 2 bases at V and 0 bases at J; junction bases unmatched: 2. CDR3 protein: CASSFPSGSTDTQYF. DNA for the CDR3: TGCGCCAGCAGCTTTCCTAGCGGGAGCACAGATACGCAGTATTTT.

This clone was picked up a small number of times. The rearrangement links TRBV7-9 to TRBJ1-4, with 9 bases that match TRBD1. The V gene's germline CDR1 is SEHNR and CDR2 FQNEAQ (reference sequence). CDR3 length: 15 residues. V was clipped by 8 bases and J by 1 base; unmatched bases: 5. In DNA, the CDR3 is TGTGCCAGCGTACAGGGGGCCGGAACTAATGAAAAACTGTTTTTT. This codes for CASVQGAGTNEKLFF.

This chain joins TRBV5-1 and TRBJ2-5; 9 bases are shared with TRBD1. V shed 0 bases, J shed 4 bases, and the junction held 4 bases outside the gene matches. Germline CDR1 SGHRS, CDR2 YFSETQ. The CDR3 runs to 15 residues. The DNA of the CDR3 is TGCGCCAGCAGCTTGGCCGGACAGGGGCCAGAGACCCAGTACTTC. Translated, it gives CASSLAGQGPETQYF.

The rearrangement uses TRBV5-1 and TRBJ2-5; 11 bases line up with TRBD2. V was clipped by 3 bases and J by 5 bases; unmatched bases: 3. The germline CDR1 and CDR2 sequences are SGHRS and YFSETQ. There are 14 residues in the CDR3. CDR3 DNA: TGCGCCAGCAGCTCGACTAGCGGGACGGAGACCCAGTACTTC. Protein: CASSSTSGTETQYF.

The chain combines TRBV19 with TRBJ1-2; 7 bases fit TRBD1. CDR1 and CDR2 from the germline V gene are LNHDA and SQIVND (reference sequence). J gave up 8 bases and V 6 bases, and 6 bases lay outside the gene matches. This CDR3 spans 12 amino acids. The CDR3 bases are TGTGCCAGTAGAAAAACAGGGGAAGGCTACACCTTC. As protein: CASRKTGEGYTF.

This clone was detected only a few times. The chain combines TRBV7-3 with TRBJ1-3; D unclear. The CDR3 has 15 residues. In germline, CDR1 is SGHTA, CDR2 FQGTGA. Trimming stripped 1 base from V and 2 bases from J, with 9 bases between. CDR3 nucleotides: TGTGCCAGCAGCTTAAGCGGGCAAACTGGAAACACCATATATTTT. This encodes CASSLSGQTGNTIYF.

The chain combines TRBV30 with TRBJ1-2, with 7 positions matching TRBD1. The germline V gene has CDR1 GTSNPN and CDR2 SVGIG (reference sequence). The CDR3 extends over 16 amino acids. The ends lost 6 bases at V and 3 bases at J; junction bases unmatched: 16. CDR3 amino acids: CACSRDRGRSDYGYTF. The DNA for the CDR3 is TGTGCCTGCAGCCGGGACAGAGGACGGTCTGACTATGGCTACACCTTC.

Ten or more counts support this clone. CDR3 protein: CASSPSGRVWETQYF. CDR3 bases: TGCGCCAGCAGCCCGAGCGGGAGGGTTTGGGAGACCCAGTACTTC. J is TRBJ2-5 and V is TRBV5-1; 10 bases match TRBD2. The germline gives CDR1 SGHRS, CDR2 YFSETQ. The V segment lost 4 bases and the J segment 5 bases; nucleotides outside the gene matches: 8. The CDR3 loop spans 15 amino acids.